These T cell receptor beta chains were read from a single sample in a study of CXCR3-negative and CXCR3-positive naive CD8 T cells. After re-calling the 5' RACE reads, TCRdb lists one entry per CDR3 protein, DNA absent. The sample has about 90,000 distinct CDR3 sequences; the top ten hold around 0.99%. The sequenced material came from naive CXCR3- CD8+ T cells from blood. The receptors were gathered from a human donor in good health. Some clones in this sample may be carry-over from other donors' samples. CDR3s include the opening cysteine and the closing phenylalanine or tryptophan.

>TRBV6-5|TRBJ2-2
CASSLRTEGTGELFF
>TRBV7-9|TRBJ2-5
CASSSVGQRSQETQYF
>TRBV29-1|TRBJ2-7
CSVVVSYEQYF
>TRBV3-1|TRBJ2-3
CASSQEDSSTDTQYF
>TRBV9|TRBJ2-3
CASSVKGASTDTQYF
>TRBV6-2/TRBV6-3|TRBJ2-1
CASSKTVSNNEQFF
>TRBV29-1|TRBJ2-1
CSVDSYNEQFF
>TRBV9|TRBJ1-2
CASSVPGQGARGYTF
>TRBV7-9|TRBJ1-3
CASSPFDAGNTIYF
>TRBV19|TRBJ1-2
CASSIDPAAVDGYTF
>TRBV6-5|TRBJ1-1
CASSYSMGERVTEAFF
>TRBV5-4|TRBJ2-2
CASSFRGRTGELFF
>TRBV7-6|TRBJ1-2
CASSLDESNYGYTF
>TRBV6-2/TRBV6-3|TRBJ2-1
CASNLDRGFYNEQFF
>TRBV10-3|TRBJ1-3
CAISEEDTIYF
>TRBV29-1|TRBJ2-7
CSVSGTSGPYEQYF
>TRBV29-1|TRBJ2-7
CSVKAPGSYEQYF
>TRBV20-1|TRBJ2-3
CSATTGVLADTQYF
>TRBV7-6|TRBJ1-4
CASSFTGGSNEKLFF
>TRBV4-3|TRBJ2-3
CVSSLLASGDTDTQYF